Listed here is a single T cell receptor (beta chain). This record comes from a study of cytomegalovirus exposure and HLA in healthy donors. The PCR made use of 60 Vbeta and 13 Jbeta primers. TCRdb's copy holds only in-frame clones and misses some; the assay was immunoSEQ multiplex PCR. The sample lists about 170,000 clones, over 75% occurring once. Germline V gene sequence: CDR1 LNHDA, CDR2 SQIVND (reference sequence). The CDR3 totals 15 residues. Unmatched junction bases numbered 8, after V lost 4 bases and J lost 5 bases. The V and J genes are TRBV19 and TRBJ2-5; 9 bases line up with TRBD1. Sequencing was done on a sample of PBMCs. The source of this sequence is a female donor in good health and CMV-seronegative. The chain's CDR3 is CASSRDREIGETQYF. The CDR3 DNA reads TGTGCCAGTAGTAGGGACAGGGAAATAGGGGAGACCCAGTACTTC.